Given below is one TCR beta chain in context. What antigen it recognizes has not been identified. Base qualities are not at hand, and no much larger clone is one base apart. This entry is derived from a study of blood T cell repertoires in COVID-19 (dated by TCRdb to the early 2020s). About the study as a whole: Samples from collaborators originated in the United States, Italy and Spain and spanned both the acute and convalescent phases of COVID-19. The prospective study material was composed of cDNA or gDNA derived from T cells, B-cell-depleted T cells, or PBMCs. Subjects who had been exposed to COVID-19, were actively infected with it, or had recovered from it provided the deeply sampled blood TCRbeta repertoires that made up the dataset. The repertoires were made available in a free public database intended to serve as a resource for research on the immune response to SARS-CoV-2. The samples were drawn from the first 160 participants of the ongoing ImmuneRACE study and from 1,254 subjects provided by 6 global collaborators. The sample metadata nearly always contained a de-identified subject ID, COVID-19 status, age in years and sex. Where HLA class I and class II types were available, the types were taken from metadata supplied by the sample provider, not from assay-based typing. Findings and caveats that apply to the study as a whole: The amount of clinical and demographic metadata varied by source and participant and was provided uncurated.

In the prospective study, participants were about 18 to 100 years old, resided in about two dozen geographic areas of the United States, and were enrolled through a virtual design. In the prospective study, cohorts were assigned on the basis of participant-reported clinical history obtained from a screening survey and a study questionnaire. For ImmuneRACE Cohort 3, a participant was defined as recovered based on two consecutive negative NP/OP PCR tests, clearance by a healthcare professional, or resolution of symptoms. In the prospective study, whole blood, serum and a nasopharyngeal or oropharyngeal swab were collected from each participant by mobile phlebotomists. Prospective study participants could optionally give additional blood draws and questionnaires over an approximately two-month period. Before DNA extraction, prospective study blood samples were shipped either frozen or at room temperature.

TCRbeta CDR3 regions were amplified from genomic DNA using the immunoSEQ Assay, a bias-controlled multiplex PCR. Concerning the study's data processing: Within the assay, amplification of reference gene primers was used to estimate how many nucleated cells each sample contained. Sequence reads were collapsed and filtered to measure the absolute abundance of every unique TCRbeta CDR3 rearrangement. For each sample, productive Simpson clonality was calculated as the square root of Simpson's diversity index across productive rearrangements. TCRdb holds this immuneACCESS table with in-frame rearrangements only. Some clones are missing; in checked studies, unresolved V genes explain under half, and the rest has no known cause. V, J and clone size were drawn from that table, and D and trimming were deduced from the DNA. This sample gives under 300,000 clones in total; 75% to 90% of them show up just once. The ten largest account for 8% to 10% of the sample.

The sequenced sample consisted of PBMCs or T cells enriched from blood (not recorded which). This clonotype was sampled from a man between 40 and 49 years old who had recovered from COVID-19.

The bases are TGCGCCAGCAGCCATGCCCGGGACAGGCCGACCGATGATACGCAGTATTTT. Its translation reads: CASSHARDRPTDDTQYF. This receptor chain uses TRBV4-1 and TRBJ2-3, with TRBD1 matching 8 junction bases. From the cysteine through the phenylalanine, the CDR3 covers 17 amino acids. This entry keeps only the CDR3 DNA: 51 bases, framed from base 1. Unmatched junction bases come to 14, with V trimmed by 3 bases and J by 6 bases. For CDR1 and CDR2, the germline V gene lists MGHRA and YSYEKL.